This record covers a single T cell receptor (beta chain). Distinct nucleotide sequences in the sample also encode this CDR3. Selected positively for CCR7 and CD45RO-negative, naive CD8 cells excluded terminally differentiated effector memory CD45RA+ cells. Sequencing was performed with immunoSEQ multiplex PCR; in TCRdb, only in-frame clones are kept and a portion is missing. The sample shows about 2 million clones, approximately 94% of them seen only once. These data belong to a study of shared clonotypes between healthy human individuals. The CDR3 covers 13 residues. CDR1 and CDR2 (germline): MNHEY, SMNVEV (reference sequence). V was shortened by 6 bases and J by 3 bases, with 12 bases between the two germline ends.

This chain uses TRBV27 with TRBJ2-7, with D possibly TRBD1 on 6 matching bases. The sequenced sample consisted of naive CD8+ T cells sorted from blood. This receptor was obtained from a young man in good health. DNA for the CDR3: TGTGCCAGCAGCACCCAGGGGCTCTACGAGCAGTACTTC. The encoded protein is CASSTQGLYEQYF.